The 32 T cell receptor beta chains given below trace back to one sample, sequenced in a study of T cells in Graves' hyperthyroidism and ophthalmopathy. Researchers took RNA transcripts and amplified the TCR beta CDR3 regions from them. With the HTBI primer set, the TCR CDR3 went through a first round of RT-PCR. TCRdb re-called the multiplex PCR reads through MiXCR, storing one row per CDR3 protein. The repertoire holds 750,000 to 900,000 distinct CDR3 sequences, with roughly 40% as singletons. Sequenced material: blood. Receptors were obtained from a man between 18 and 35 years old with Graves' hyperthyroidism.

This clonotype was picked up many times. The rearrangement joins TRBV19 to TRBJ1-2; D is unclear. Germline V gives CDR1 LNHDA, CDR2 SQIVND (reference sequence). V was pared by 5 bases and J by 8 bases, with 15 bases between. The CDR3 runs to 13 residues. CDR3 residues: CASSRPTPEGYTF. The DNA for the CDR3 is TGTGCCAGTAGTCGGCCCACTCCAGAGGGCTACACCTTC.

V and J are TRBV5-5 and TRBJ1-5; TRBD1 matches 7 bases. J gave up 5 bases and V 2 bases, and 4 bases lay outside the gene matches. This CDR3 comprises 14 residues. Per the germline V gene, CDR1 is SGHKS and CDR2 is YYEKEE (reference sequence). The DNA of the CDR3 is TGTGCCAGCAGCTTACAGGGGCCTGATCAGCCCCAGCATTTT. Translating gives CASSLQGPDQPQHF.

On this clonotype: This may be a read error: a much more frequent sequence differs by one nucleotide. The CDR3 here is CATGTGHEQYF. CDR3 nucleotide sequence: TGTGCCACCGGGACAGGGCACGAGCAGTACTTC. This chain uses TRBV10-3 with TRBJ2-7, with 9 bases aligning to TRBD1. Germline CDR1 ENHRY, CDR2 SYGVKD. The CDR3 is made up of 11 amino acids. V shed 10 bases, J shed 5 bases, and the junction held 3 bases outside the gene matches.

This clonotype was seen at least ten times. V is TRBV7-9 and J is TRBJ2-5; D is unclear. CDR1 and CDR2 (germline): SEHNR, FQNEAQ (reference sequence). Trimming removed 5 bases at V and 12 bases at J, with 10 bases between. CDR3 size: 10 residues. In DNA, the CDR3 is TGTGCCAGCAGCACCTTCCCTAAGTACTTC. Translating it yields CASSTFPKYF.

The chain couples TRBV27 to TRBJ2-5, with 7 bases identical to TRBD2. This CDR3 spans 14 amino acids. CDR1 is MNHEY, CDR2 SMNVEV, per germline (reference sequence). The J segment lost 5 bases and the V segment lost 3 bases, leaving 6 bases of the junction unmatched. CDR3 protein: CASSFAQGGETQYF. As DNA, the CDR3 is TGTGCCAGCAGTTTCGCTCAGGGAGGGGAGACCCAGTACTTC.

This chain uses TRBV25-1 with TRBJ1-1, with D unresolved. This CDR3 is built from 13 residues. Trimming stripped 8 bases from V and 4 bases from J, with 14 bases between. CDR1 and CDR2 (germline): MGHDK, SYGVNS. CDR3 in DNA: TGTGCCAGCTTAGGATTCATATTCACTGAAGCTTTCTTT. Amino acids: CASLGFIFTEAFF.

The chain carries TRBV20-1 and TRBJ2-7, with TRBD2 as a possible D gene (5 bases). V lost 3 bases, J lost 2 bases, and 17 bases lay in between. Per the germline V gene, CDR1 is DFQATT and CDR2 is SNEGSKA (reference sequence). The CDR3 runs to 15 residues. DNA for the CDR3: TGCAGTGCTAGGGAACGACGGACTGGAACCTACGAGCAGTACTTC. It specifies CSARERRTGTYEQYF.

This clonotype was picked up a small number of times. The V call is TRBV7-2, the J call TRBJ2-7, with 8 bases matching TRBD2. The germline V gene has CDR1 SGHTA and CDR2 FQGNSA. After removal of 2 bases from V and 5 bases from J, the junction contained 8 bases not matched to a gene. The CDR3 sequence is 15 residues long. The CDR3 is CASSLSSGRLDEQYF. The DNA of the CDR3 is TGTGCCAGCAGCTTATCCAGCGGGAGACTTGACGAGCAGTACTTC. The full variable domain, its missing parts supplied by reference TRBV7-2 and TRBJ2-7, is GAGVSQSPSNKVTEKGKDVELRCDPISGHTALYWYRQSLGQGLEFLIYFQGNSAPDKSGLPSDRFSAERTGGSVSTLTIQRTQQEDSAVYLCASSLSSGRLDEQYFGPGTRLTVT.

The rearrangement links TRBV12-3 or TRBV12-4 to TRBJ2-2; TRBD1 matches 7 bases. V shed 5 bases and J 4 bases; nucleotides not matched to a gene: 7. The CDR3 sequence is 15 residues long. CDR3: CASSPQGGGTGELFF. The CDR3 DNA follows: TGTGCCAGCAGTCCCCAAGGGGGCGGCACCGGGGAGCTGTTTTTT.

The chain recombines TRBV10-3 with TRBJ2-7, with TRBD1 matching over 10 bases. CDR3 length equals 15 residues. Germline V CDR1 and CDR2: ENHRY, SYGVKD. Trimming at V came to 2 bases and at J to 4 bases, leaving 5 bases not matched to a gene. CDR3 residues: CAISEPGQGPYEQYF. The CDR3 DNA is TGTGCCATCAGTGAGCCGGGACAGGGGCCGTACGAGCAGTACTTC.

This clonotype was detected ten times or more. This chain connects TRBV9 to TRBJ2-2; 7 nucleotides line up with TRBD1. The CDR3 covers 13 residues. Trimming took 10 bases from V and 1 from J; bases not matched to a gene: 4. Germline assignment: CDR1 SGDLS and CDR2 YYNGEE. CDR3 DNA sequence: TGTGCCTCCGGGACAGAGAACACCGGGGAGCTGTTTTTT. Its protein product is CASGTENTGELFF.

At least ten counts were recorded for this clonotype. The chain couples TRBV29-1 to TRBJ1-1; D uncertain. This CDR3 is 15 amino acids long. Germline V gives CDR1 SQVTM, CDR2 ANQGSEA. The V end was cut by 3 bases, the J end by 0 bases, with 14 bases between. The CDR3 DNA is TGCAGCGTTGAGCCTGCAGTATCCCTGAACACTGAAGCTTTCTTT. Translated: CSVEPAVSLNTEAFF. Full variable domain (remainder filled in from reference TRBV29-1 and TRBJ1-1): SAVISQKPSRDICQRGTSLTIQCQVDSQVTMMFWYRQQPGQSLTLIATANQGSEATYESGFVIDKFPISRPNLTFSTLTVSNMSPEDSSIYLCSVEPAVSLNTEAFFGQGTRLTVV.

V usage is TRBV25-1 and J usage is TRBJ2-2; perhaps TRBD1 as D (6 bases). From germline, CDR1 is MGHDK and CDR2 SYGVNS. CDR3 size: 13 residues. Trimming pared 8 bases from V and 6 bases from J, leaving 13 bases between. CDR3 sequence (DNA): TGTGCCAGCGTACAGGGTACGGCCGGGGAGCTGTTTTTT. Protein sequence: CASVQGTAGELFF. Full variable domain (outside the CDR3, taken from reference TRBV25-1 and TRBJ2-2): EADIYQTPRYLVIGTGKKITLECSQTMGHDKMYWYQQDPGMELHLIHYSYGVNSTEKGDLSSESTVSRIRTEHFPLTLESARPSHTSQYLCASVQGTAGELFFGEGSRLTVL.

The rearrangement joins TRBV29-1 to TRBJ2-7; possible D gene TRBD2, 6 bases. V was trimmed by 4 bases and J by 3 bases, leaving 10 bases between them. Germline-derived CDR1 and CDR2 are SQVTM and ANQGSEA. The CDR3 extends over 12 amino acids. The CDR3 DNA reads TGCAGCGTTGCGGAGGGGAACTACGAGCAGTACTTC. It translates to CSVAEGNYEQYF.

This chain uses TRBV29-1 with TRBJ2-7; no clear D. CDR3 length: 10 amino acids. Germline CDR1 is SQVTM and CDR2 is ANQGSEA. CDR3 residues: CSVSSYEQYF. The CDR3 DNA is TGCAGTGTTAGCTCCTACGAGCAGTACTTC.

The V call is TRBV10-3, the J call TRBJ1-5; TRBD1 matches at 9 bases. Trimming took 10 bases from V and 0 from J; bases not matched to a gene: 7. CDR1 ENHRY and CDR2 SYGVKD come from the germline V gene. The CDR3 contains 15 residues. CDR3 sequence reads: CATGTGSYSNQPQHF. In nucleotides, the CDR3 is TGTGCCACCGGGACAGGGTCTTATAGCAATCAGCCCCAGCATTTT.

This chain joins TRBV5-1 and TRBJ2-7; D may be TRBD1 (5 bases). Trimming cost V 0 bases and J 3 bases, with 10 bases left between them. The CDR3 has 14 amino acids. Germline CDR1 SGHRS, CDR2 YFSETQ. The CDR3 is CASSLEGPIYEQYF. The DNA for the CDR3 is TGCGCCAGCAGCTTGGAGGGGCCCATCTACGAGCAGTACTTC.

Ten or more counts support this clonotype. This chain joins TRBV11-3 and TRBJ2-7; D remains unclear. The CDR3 sequence is 12 residues long. Trimming shortened V by 1 base and J by 7 bases, and 8 bases separated the two germline ends. The germline V gene encodes CDR1 SGHNT and CDR2 YENEEA. The CDR3 coding sequence is TGTGCCAGCAGCTTAGGACGATGGGAGCAGTACTTC. Its translation is CASSLGRWEQYF. Using reference TRBV11-3 and TRBJ2-7 for the parts outside the CDR3, the full variable domain is EAGVVQSPRYKIIEKKQPVAFWCNPISGHNTLYWYLQNLGQGPELLIRYENEEAVDDSQLPKDRFSAERLKGVDSTLKIQPAELGDSAVYLCASSLGRWEQYFGPGTRLTVT.

This clonotype has more than one count but fewer than ten. The chain has TRBV5-1 and TRBJ2-7; D unresolved. The CDR3 has 14 amino acids. Germline values: CDR1 SGHRS, CDR2 YFSETQ. The germline V and J ends were trimmed by 0 bases and 5 bases, with 12 bases remaining between them. CDR3 coding DNA: TGCGCCAGCAGCTTGGATCAAGGTCGGCACGAGCAGTACTTC. Translating it yields CASSLDQGRHEQYF.

This clonotype was seen only a few times. This chain uses TRBV7-9 with TRBJ2-7, with 7 bases identical to TRBD2. Looked up from germline, CDR1 is SEHNR and CDR2 is FQNEAQ (reference sequence). V was clipped by 2 bases and J by 5 bases; unmatched bases: 3. The CDR3 runs to 13 residues. CDR3 in DNA: TGTGCCAGCAGCTTATGGGGGGGGAACGAGCAGTACTTC. Amino acid sequence: CASSLWGGNEQYF.

This chain uses TRBV2 with TRBJ2-2; D gene uncertain. Trimming shortened V by 8 bases and J by 8 bases, and 9 bases separated the two germline ends. Germline V CDR1 and CDR2: SNHLY, FYNNEI. CDR3 size: 11 residues. CDR3: CASHEEGELFF. CDR3 nucleotides: TGTGCCAGCCATGAGGAGGGGGAGCTGTTTTTT.

In this sample, this clonotype turned up many times. J is TRBJ1-1 and V is TRBV12-3 or TRBV12-4, with unresolved D. There are 14 residues in the CDR3. Trimming shortened V by 4 bases and J by 3 bases, and 12 bases separated the two germline ends. The CDR3 nucleotides read TGTGCCAGCAGTTCAACAGAAAGGGACACTGAAGCTTTCTTT. This gives the protein CASSSTERDTEAFF.

A few counts support this clonotype. V usage is TRBV9 and J usage is TRBJ2-2; D gene uncertain. With 4 bases removed from V and 3 bases from J, the gap between germline ends came to 13 bases. CDR3 size: 15 residues. Germline values: CDR1 SGDLS, CDR2 YYNGEE. CDR3 in DNA: TGTGCCAGCAGCTCCACGGACGGATACACCGGGGAGCTGTTTTTT. It yields the protein CASSSTDGYTGELFF.

This clonotype was recorded many times. V gene TRBV7-9 combines with J gene TRBJ1-2, with 10 nucleotides matching TRBD1. Germline CDR1 SEHNR, CDR2 FQNEAQ (reference sequence). The CDR3 runs 15 residues. Trimming removed 5 bases from V and 8 bases from J; junction bases left unmatched: 11. CDR3 in DNA: TGTGCCAGCAGCCCGGGACAGGGGAGGAGCAGCGGCTACACCTTC. It yields the protein CASSPGQGRSSGYTF.

This clonotype was picked up a small number of times. The genes are TRBV6-5 and TRBJ1-4; TRBD1 might be the D (6 bases). CDR1 and CDR2 from the germline V gene are MNHEY and SVGAGI. V lost 4 bases and J lost 13, with 10 bases in between. The CDR3 spans 11 residues. CDR3 nucleotides: TGTGCCAGCAGTTCGGGGGCAGGACTGTTTTTT. Translation gives CASSSGAGLFF.

This clonotype has only a few counts. V usage is TRBV12-3 or TRBV12-4 and J usage is TRBJ2-7; D remains ambiguous. The V end lost 3 bases, the J end lost 7 bases, and 13 bases lay between the germline ends. The CDR3 covers 13 residues. The CDR3 DNA sequence: TGTGCCAGCAGTTTCGGCTCCTACGGTGAGCAGTACTTC. Translated: CASSFGSYGEQYF.

This clonotype was found many times. The chain joins TRBV20-1 to TRBJ1-1; no clear D. V lost 3 bases, J lost 1 base, and 9 bases lay in between. CDR3 size: 13 residues. From germline, CDR1 is DFQATT and CDR2 SNEGSKA (reference sequence). CDR3 residues: CSARNGGNTEAFF. As DNA, the CDR3 is TGCAGTGCTAGGAACGGTGGGAACACTGAAGCTTTCTTT.

This clonotype showed up many times. This chain joins TRBV19 and TRBJ2-7, with 8 bases that match TRBD1. Germline V lookup: CDR1 LNHDA, CDR2 SQIVND (reference sequence). Germline trimming cut 3 bases from V and 2 bases from J; bases unmatched to any gene: 3. The CDR3 has 14 residues. CDR3 bases: TGTGCCAGTAGTATGGACAGGGCGGCCTACGAGCAGTACTTC. As protein: CASSMDRAAYEQYF.

This clonotype was recorded once. The chain has TRBV2 and TRBJ2-5; D is possibly TRBD2 (6 bases). The J call is uncertain, as TRBJ2-1 better fits the DNA end. Germline V gene data show CDR1 as SNHLY and CDR2 as FYNNEI. This CDR3 has 13 amino acids. The CDR3 here is CASGGDSYNEQFF. Written as DNA, the CDR3 is TGTGCCTCCGGCGGGGACTCCTACAATGAGCAGTTCTTC.

A word on this clonotype: A much larger clone sits a single nucleotide away, making a read error possible. The chain links TRBV7-3 to TRBJ1-6; 7 bases are a match to TRBD1. The germline V gene has CDR1 SGHTA and CDR2 FQGTGA. The CDR3 loop spans 14 amino acids. CDR3: CASRFGTDNSPLHF. The CDR3 coding sequence is TGTGCCAGCCGCTTCGGGACAGATAATTCACCCCTCCACTTT.

The V gene is TRBV20-1, the J gene TRBJ1-1, with D possibly TRBD1 on 6 matching bases. V lost 4 bases and J 8 bases, leaving 14 bases between the germline ends. The CDR3 sequence is 12 residues long. In germline, CDR1 is DFQATT, CDR2 SNEGSKA (reference sequence). The CDR3 sequence: CSATTGTLEAFF. CDR3 DNA sequence: TGCAGTGCTACCACCGGGACACTCGAAGCTTTCTTT.

This clonotype was picked up many times. The chain has TRBV7-2 and TRBJ2-7; 9 bases align to TRBD1. Germline loops: CDR1 SGHTA, CDR2 FQGNSA. This CDR3 spans 13 amino acids. V shed 1 base and J 7 bases; nucleotides not matched to a gene: 2. The CDR3 DNA reads as TGTGCCAGCAGCTTAGACAGGGGGCGAGAGCAGTACTTC. It specifies CASSLDRGREQYF.